One and the same sample provided the 24 T cell receptor beta chains below, sequenced in a study of beta chain features in type 1 diabetes. Study-wide findings and caveats: TCRB CDR3 length was moderately but significantly reduced in all four CD4+ subsets of Type 1 diabetes patients.

Sequenced material consisted of expressed TCRB transcripts (all of the isolated RNA was reverse transcribed). Assay used: immunoSEQ multiplex PCR; TCRdb lists only in-frame clones, some missing. The sample includes 95,000 to 150,000 clones, around 17% of them seen just once. Their antigens remain unidentified. Sequenced input: central memory CD4+ T cells from blood. These receptors all stem from a man aged 25 to 40 with type 1 diabetes.

The rearrangement joins TRBV2 to TRBJ2-7; TRBD1 or TRBD2 may be the D gene (6 bases each). This CDR3 region has 14 residues. Trimming took 1 base from V and 6 from J, leaving 13 bases between them. Germline lookup yields CDR1 SNHLY and CDR2 FYNNEI. The CDR3 sequence is CASSEDGGNTEQYF. CDR3 coding DNA: TGTGCCAGCAGTGAAGACGGGGGCAATACCGAGCAGTACTTC.

In this sample, this clone turned up a few times. This rearrangement joins TRBV5-8 to TRBJ1-6; 7 nucleotides agree with TRBD1. The germline V gene encodes CDR1 SGHTS and CDR2 YDEGEE. The CDR3 length is 15 residues. J lost 8 bases, V lost 0 bases, and 5 bases had no gene match. Written as DNA, the CDR3 is TGTGCCAGCAGCTTGGCCGGGCAGGGGGATTCACCCCTCCACTTT. This gives the protein CASSLAGQGDSPLHF.

This clone turned up a few times. The chain joins TRBV7-9 to TRBJ2-7; 8 nucleotides match TRBD1. Germline V CDR1 and CDR2: SEHNR, FQNEAQ (reference sequence). J lost 5 bases, V lost 5 bases, and 5 bases had no gene match. CDR3 length: 13 amino acids. The DNA for the CDR3 is TGTGCCAGCAGCCCTGACAGGGGAGACGAGCAGTACTTC. Translation: CASSPDRGDEQYF. Supplemented by reference TRBV7-9 and TRBJ2-7, the full variable domain reads DTGVSQNPRHKITKRGQNVTFRCDPISEHNRLYWYRQTLGQGPEFLTYFQNEAQLEKSRLLSDRFSAERPKGSFSTLEIQRTEQGDSAMYLCASSPDRGDEQYFGPGTRLTVT.

This chain joins TRBV4-3 and TRBJ2-3; tentatively, D is TRBD2 (6 bases). CDR1 and CDR2 from the germline V gene are LGHNA and YSLEER. The CDR3 is made up of 16 amino acids. Trimming removed 1 base at V and 1 base at J, with 12 bases between. The CDR3 loop is CASSQGFWEGTDTQYF. CDR3 nucleotide sequence: TGCGCCAGCAGCCAAGGGTTTTGGGAGGGCACAGATACGCAGTATTTT.

This sequence joins TRBV20-1 and TRBJ1-6; D ambiguous. The CDR3 is 11 residues long. V was cut by 0 bases and J by 7 bases, with 1 base left in between. CDR1 and CDR2 (germline): DFQATT, SNEGSKA (reference sequence). CDR3 loop: CSARENSPLHF. In nucleotides, the CDR3 is TGCAGTGCTAGAGAAAATTCACCCCTCCACTTT.

This clone was found once. The chain uses TRBV18 and TRBJ2-1, with 8 bases that match TRBD2. Trimming at V came to 4 bases and at J to 6 bases, leaving 8 bases not matched to a gene. Germline CDR1 KGHSH, CDR2 LQKENI. The CDR3 consists of 15 residues. The CDR3 sequence: CASSRPGGGINEQFF. CDR3 sequence (DNA): TGTGCCAGCTCACGTCCGGGAGGGGGGATCAATGAGCAGTTCTTC.

This chain uses TRBV28 with TRBJ2-4; D possibly corresponds to TRBD2 (5 bases). The CDR3 sequence is 14 residues long. The germline V gene has CDR1 MDHEN and CDR2 SYDVKM. V lost 5 bases and J 1 base, leaving 9 bases between the germline ends. The CDR3 here is CASSLWEAKNIQYF. The CDR3 DNA is TGTGCCAGCAGTCTGTGGGAGGCCAAAAACATTCAGTACTTC.

This clone was counted between two and nine times. The chain recombines TRBV13 with TRBJ1-1; weak D call: TRBD1 (6 bases). Germline V CDR1 and CDR2: PRHDT, FYEKMQ (reference sequence). This CDR3 has 14 amino acids. Trimming pared 0 bases from V and 8 bases from J, leaving 13 bases between. The CDR3 DNA sequence: TGTGCCAGCAGCTTAGGGCGGCAAGGACAGGAAGCTTTCTTT. This translates into CASSLGRQGQEAFF.

The chain has TRBV7-2 and TRBJ2-5; TRBD1 might be the D (6 bases). CDR3 length equals 13 residues. V was cut by 3 bases and J by 5 bases, with 10 bases left in between. From germline, CDR1 is SGHTA and CDR2 FQGNSA. This CDR3 reads CASSFQGRETQYF. The CDR3 bases are TGTGCCAGCAGCTTTCAGGGGCGGGAGACCCAGTACTTC.

In its sample, this clone was seen a few times. The chain uses TRBV7-9 and TRBJ2-1; D could derive from TRBD1 or TRBD2 (6 bases each). Trimming removed 5 bases at V and 4 bases at J, with 15 bases between. Germline V gene lookup returns CDR1 SEHNR and CDR2 FQNEAQ (reference sequence). The CDR3 sequence is 15 residues long. CDR3 sequence (DNA): TGTGCCAGCAGCGATAGGACGGGGGCATACAATGAGCAGTTCTTC. This translates into CASSDRTGAYNEQFF.

This clone came up a few times. The rearrangement links TRBV9 to TRBJ1-4; D is perhaps TRBD1 (5 bases). V lost 4 bases and J lost 7, with 14 bases in between. Germline V gene data show CDR1 as SGDLS and CDR2 as YYNGEE. The length of the CDR3 is 14 residues. Written as DNA, the CDR3 is TGTGCCAGCAGCTCCGGGAGGGACGGTGAAAAACTGTTTTTT. Translation: CASSSGRDGEKLFF. Variable domain in full (rest from reference TRBV9 and TRBJ1-4): DSGVTQTPKHLITATGQRVTLRCSPRSGDLSVYWYQQSLDQGLQFLIQYYNGEERAKGNILERFSAQQFPDLHSELNLSSLELGDSALYFCASSSGRDGEKLFFGSGTQLSVL.

The chain has TRBV23-1 and TRBJ1-5; D call uncertain. Being an ORF, TRBV23-1 has a function that is uncertain. With 1 base removed from V and 8 bases from J, the gap between germline ends came to 12 bases. The CDR3 is made up of 14 amino acids. The CDR3 DNA sequence: TGCGCCAGCAGTCAATGTAAGGGCGGGGAGCCCCAGCATTTT. Translation: CASSQCKGGEPQHF.

CDR3 DNA: TGTGCCAGCACCCTTCGGGCCGACTCCTACGAGCAGTACTTC. Translated, it gives CASTLRADSYEQYF. The J gene is TRBJ2-7, the V gene TRBV7-2; D unclear. V was clipped by 7 bases and J by 0 bases, with 13 bases between them. Germline V gives CDR1 SGHTA, CDR2 FQGNSA. CDR3 length: 14 amino acids. The complete variable domain, with remaining parts taken from reference TRBV7-2 and TRBJ2-7, reads GAGVSQSPSNKVTEKGKDVELRCDPISGHTALYWYRQSLGQGLEFLIYFQGNSAPDKSGLPSDRFSAERTGGSVSTLTIQRTQQEDSAVYLCASTLRADSYEQYFGPGTRLTVT.

In this sample, this clone turned up a few times. This rearrangement joins TRBV11-2 to TRBJ1-5; D is unclear. The V and J ends lost 1 base and 5 bases respectively, with 9 bases between them. The germline V gene has CDR1 SGHAT and CDR2 FQNNGV. The CDR3 contains 14 residues. The CDR3 region has the DNA TGTGCCAGCAGCTTAGCTGACGGAGATCAGCCCCAGCATTTT. Its translation: CASSLADGDQPQHF.

This clone was seen a handful of times. The sample contains more than one DNA sequence encoding this CDR3. CDR3 sequence: CASSVGQSTDTQYF. Here the CDR3 DNA reads TGTGCCAGCAGCGTAGGACAGAGCACAGATACGCAGTATTTT. The rearrangement links TRBV9 to TRBJ2-3; D is possibly TRBD1 (5 bases). CDR1 is SGDLS, CDR2 YYNGEE, per germline. The CDR3 length is 14 residues. The germline V and J ends were trimmed by 0 bases and 0 bases, with 5 bases remaining between them.

The DNA of the CDR3 is TGTGCCAGCAGCCCACAGCCGGGATCTAGCTCCGAGCAGTTCTTC. This sequence encodes CASSPQPGSSSEQFF. The J gene is TRBJ2-1, the V gene TRBV11-2; possible D gene TRBD2, 5 bases. Germline assignment: CDR1 SGHAT and CDR2 FQNNGV. The CDR3 sequence is 15 residues long. Trimming removed 5 bases from V and 10 bases from J, with 21 bases in between.

CDR3 coding DNA: TGTGCCAGCAGTCCGGGACCCAGGGGGGGGACCCAGTACTTC. Amino acids: CASSPGPRGGTQYF. J is TRBJ2-5 and V is TRBV2; D is perhaps TRBD1 or TRBD2 (7 bases each). The V end was cut by 5 bases, the J end by 7 bases, with 17 bases between. The germline CDR1 and CDR2 sequences are SNHLY and FYNNEI. This CDR3 comprises 14 residues. The complete variable domain, with remaining parts taken from reference TRBV2 and TRBJ2-5, reads EPEVTQTPSHQVTQMGQEVILRCVPISNHLYFYWYRQILGQKVEFLVSFYNNEISEKSEIFDDQFSVERPDGSNFTLKIRSTKLEDSAMYFCASSPGPRGGTQYFGPGTRLLVL.

This clone is medium-sized by share. The chain joins TRBV6-6 to TRBJ2-3; TRBD1 or TRBD2 may be the D gene (5 bases each). Germline loops: CDR1 MNHNY, CDR2 SVGAGI (reference sequence). Between the trimmed V and J ends, which lost 3 bases and 2 bases, there was a span of 12 bases. The CDR3 sequence is 15 residues long. CDR3 bases: TGTGCCAGCAGTTATGGGGACGGCTTCACAGATACGCAGTATTTT. Protein product: CASSYGDGFTDTQYF.

This clone was seen a few times. This clone may be a read error of a much larger clone one base away. Other DNA sequences in this specimen translate into the identical CDR3. The rearrangement joins TRBV4-2 to TRBJ2-3; D unresolved. The CDR3 is made up of 13 amino acids. Germline V gives CDR1 LGHNA, CDR2 YNFKEQ. V dropped 4 bases and J dropped 0 bases, with 5 bases sitting between them. CDR3 amino acids: CASSLTSTDTQYF. As DNA, the CDR3 is TGTGCCAGCAGCCTCACTAGCACAGATACGCAGTATTTT.

This chain joins TRBV29-1 and TRBJ1-2, with 8 bases that match TRBD1. The germline CDR1 and CDR2 sequences are SQVTM and ANQGSEA. J gave up 7 bases and V 7 bases, and 8 bases lay outside the gene matches. CDR3 size: 12 residues. CDR3 DNA sequence: TGCAGCGCTGGAGGACAGGGTTCTGGCTACACCTTC. Translation: CSAGGQGSGYTF.

This clone was counted many times. The chain is built from TRBV7-2 and TRBJ2-7, with a weak D call TRBD1 (6 bases). The V end lost 5 bases, the J end lost 0 bases, and 11 bases lay between the germline ends. This CDR3 comprises 14 residues. CDR1 and CDR2 from the germline V gene are SGHTA and FQGNSA. CDR3 nucleotide sequence: TGTGCCAGCAGCCGAGACAGGAGCTCCTACGAGCAGTACTTC. It translates to CASSRDRSSYEQYF.

This chain joins TRBV27 and TRBJ1-2; possible D gene TRBD1, 6 bases. The CDR3 length is 16 residues. From germline, CDR1 is MNHEY and CDR2 SMNVEV (reference sequence). V was clipped by 0 bases and J by 0 bases, with 11 bases between them. CDR3 region: CASSLSGDTTNYGYTF. CDR3 DNA: TGTGCCAGCAGTTTATCGGGGGACACCACTAACTATGGCTACACCTTC.

The chain links TRBV12-5 to TRBJ2-1, with D maybe TRBD1 (6 bases). V was shortened by 5 bases and J by 6 bases, with 20 bases between the two germline ends. The CDR3 extends over 16 amino acids. The germline V gene has CDR1 LGHNT and CDR2 FRNRAP. CDR3 sequence (DNA): TGTGCTAGTGGTAAACGGAACACGGACAGACTCAATGAGCAGTTCTTC. Protein: CASGKRNTDRLNEQFF.

This clone appeared many times. The chain has TRBV9 and TRBJ2-3; D call uncertain. V gave up 0 bases and J gave up 6 bases, with 11 bases separating them. The CDR3 sequence is 14 residues long. Germline CDR1 is SGDLS and CDR2 is YYNGEE. This chain's CDR3 is CASSVALPKDTQYF. CDR3 nucleotides: TGTGCCAGCAGCGTAGCACTACCCAAGGATACGCAGTATTTT.